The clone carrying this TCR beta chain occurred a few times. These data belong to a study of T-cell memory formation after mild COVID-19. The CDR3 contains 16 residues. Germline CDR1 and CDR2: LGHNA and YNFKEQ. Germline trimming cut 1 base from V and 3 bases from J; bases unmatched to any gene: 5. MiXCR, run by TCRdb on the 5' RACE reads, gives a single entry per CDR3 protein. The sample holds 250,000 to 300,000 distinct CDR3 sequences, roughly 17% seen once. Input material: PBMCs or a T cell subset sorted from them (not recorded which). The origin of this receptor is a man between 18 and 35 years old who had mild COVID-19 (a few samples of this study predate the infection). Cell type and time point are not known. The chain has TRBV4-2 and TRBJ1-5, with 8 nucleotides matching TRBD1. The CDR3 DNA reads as TGTGCCAGCAGCCAAGGTGACAGGGGATACAATCAGCCCCAGCATTTT. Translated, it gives CASSQGDRGYNQPQHF.